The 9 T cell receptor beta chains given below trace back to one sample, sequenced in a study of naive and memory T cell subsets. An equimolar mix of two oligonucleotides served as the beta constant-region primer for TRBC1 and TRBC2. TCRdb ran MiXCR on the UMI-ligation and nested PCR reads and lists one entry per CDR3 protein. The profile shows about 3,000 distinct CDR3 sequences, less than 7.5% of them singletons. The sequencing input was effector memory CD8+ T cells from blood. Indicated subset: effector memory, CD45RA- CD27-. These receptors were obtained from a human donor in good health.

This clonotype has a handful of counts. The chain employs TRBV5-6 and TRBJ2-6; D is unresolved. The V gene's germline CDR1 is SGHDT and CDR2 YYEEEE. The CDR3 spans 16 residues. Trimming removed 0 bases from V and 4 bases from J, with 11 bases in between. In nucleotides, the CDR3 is TGTGCCAGCAGCTTGGGTCTTCTCTCCGGGGCCAACGTCCTGACTTTC. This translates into CASSLGLLSGANVLTF.

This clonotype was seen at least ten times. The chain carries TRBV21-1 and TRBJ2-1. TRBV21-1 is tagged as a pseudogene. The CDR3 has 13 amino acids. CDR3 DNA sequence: TGTGCCAGCAGCTTTGTAACGGACAATGAGCAGTTCTTC. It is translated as CASSFVTDNEQFF.

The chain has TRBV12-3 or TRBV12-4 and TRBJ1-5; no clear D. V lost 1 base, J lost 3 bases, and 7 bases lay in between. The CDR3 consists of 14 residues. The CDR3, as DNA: TGTGCCAGCAGTTTAGGAGTTACCAATCAGCCCCAGCATTTT. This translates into CASSLGVTNQPQHF.

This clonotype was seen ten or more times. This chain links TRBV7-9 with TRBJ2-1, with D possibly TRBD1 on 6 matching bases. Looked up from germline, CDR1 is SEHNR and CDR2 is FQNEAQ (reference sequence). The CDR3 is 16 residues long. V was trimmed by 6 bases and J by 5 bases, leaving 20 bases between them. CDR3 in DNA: TGTGCCAGCAGTTTAAAGGGGGTCGGGATTCACAATGAGCAGTTCTTC. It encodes CASSLKGVGIHNEQFF.

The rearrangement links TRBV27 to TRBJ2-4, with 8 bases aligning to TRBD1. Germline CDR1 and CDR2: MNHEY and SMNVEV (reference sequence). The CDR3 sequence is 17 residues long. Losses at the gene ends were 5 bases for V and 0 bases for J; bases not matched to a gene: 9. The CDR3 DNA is TGTGCCAGCAGTCTCGGGACAGGACCTCTAGCCAAAAACATTCAGTACTTC. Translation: CASSLGTGPLAKNIQYF.

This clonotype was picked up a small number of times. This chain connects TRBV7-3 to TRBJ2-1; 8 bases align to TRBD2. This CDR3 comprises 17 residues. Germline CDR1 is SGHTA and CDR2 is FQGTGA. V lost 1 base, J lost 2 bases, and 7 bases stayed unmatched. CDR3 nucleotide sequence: TGTGCCAGCAGCTTAAACGTGGCGGGAGGCACCTACAATGAGCAGTTCTTC. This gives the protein CASSLNVAGGTYNEQFF.

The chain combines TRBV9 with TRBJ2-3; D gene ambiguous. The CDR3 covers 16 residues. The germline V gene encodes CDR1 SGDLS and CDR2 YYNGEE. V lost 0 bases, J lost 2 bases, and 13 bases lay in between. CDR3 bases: TGTGCCAGCAGCGTAGGTAATGGCCTGATCACAGATACGCAGTATTTT. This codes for CASSVGNGLITDTQYF. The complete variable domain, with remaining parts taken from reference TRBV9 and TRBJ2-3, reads DSGVTQTPKHLITATGQRVTLRCSPRSGDLSVYWYQQSLDQGLQFLIQYYNGEERAKGNILERFSAQQFPDLHSELNLSSLELGDSALYFCASSVGNGLITDTQYFGPGTRLTVL.

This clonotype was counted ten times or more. The CDR3 sequence is CASSLAVGSVSSYEQYF. CDR3 sequence (DNA): TGTGCCAGCAGCTTAGCTGTTGGTAGCGTTTCTTCCTACGAGCAGTACTTC. The chain employs TRBV7-8 and TRBJ2-7; tentative D call: TRBD2 (5 bases). Germline assignment: CDR1 SGHVS and CDR2 FQNEAQ. Between the trimmed V and J ends, which lost 0 bases and 1 base, there was a span of 16 bases. This CDR3 has 17 residues. Variable domain in full (rest from reference TRBV7-8 and TRBJ2-7): GAGVSQSPRYKVAKRGQDVALRCDPISGHVSLFWYQQALGQGPEFLTYFQNEAQLDKSGLPSDRFFAERPEGSVSTLKIQRTQQEDSAVYLCASSLAVGSVSSYEQYFGPGTRLTVT.

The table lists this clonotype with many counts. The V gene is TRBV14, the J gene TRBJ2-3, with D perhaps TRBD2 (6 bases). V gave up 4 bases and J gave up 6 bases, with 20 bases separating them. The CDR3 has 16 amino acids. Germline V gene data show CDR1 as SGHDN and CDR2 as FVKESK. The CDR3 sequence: CASSPRRGGIWDTQYF. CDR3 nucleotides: TGTGCCAGCAGCCCCCGGCGGGGCGGAATATGGGATACGCAGTATTTT.